This T cell receptor (beta chain) was sequenced for a study of beta chain features in type 1 diabetes. The wider study: Patients shared similar age, gender and cell yields with healthy donors. Study results and limitations: More deletions and fewer insertions at VDJ junctions were seen in type 1 diabetes patients.

Sequencing targeted expressed TCRB transcripts, as all isolated RNA had been reverse transcribed. About 3.3 million reads, on average, came from each naive, central memory and regulatory T cell sample. Method: immunoSEQ multiplex PCR; TCRdb's copy keeps in-frame clones and lacks some. Here the sample spans hundreds of thousands of clones, under 8.5% being singletons. CD4+ naive, central memory, regulatory and stem cell-like memory cells were sorted via CD45RO/CCR7/CD25/CD127/CD95/CD27. This clone was seen at least ten times. Its antigen is still unknown. Germline assignment: CDR1 SGHTA and CDR2 FQGNSA. CDR3 length: 15 amino acids. V gave up 1 base and J gave up 7 bases; unmatched junction bases: 8.

This chain uses TRBV7-2 with TRBJ1-2, with 8 bases identical to TRBD1. This TCR derives from a woman in her late teens or twenties in good health. Source material: central memory CD4+ T cells from blood. The CDR3 DNA follows: TGTGCCAGCAGCTTAGACAGGGGGAATGCCTTTGGCTACACCTTC. Protein product: CASSLDRGNAFGYTF.